The clone carrying this T cell receptor beta chain has a count of ten or more. Its antigen is unknown. 5'RACE employing 10-nucleotide random UMIs yielded the cDNA. MiXCR, applied by TCRdb to the 5' RACE reads, yields one record per CDR3 protein. The table shows tens of thousands of distinct CDR3 sequences, with nearly 7.5% occurring only once. V trimming: 4 bases; J trimming: 3 bases; junction bases outside the gene matches: 12. This CDR3 is built from 17 residues. The germline V gene has CDR1 SGHTA and CDR2 FQGNSA. The sample originates from a study of neurological immune-mediated disorders. General study findings and limits: The greatest degree of TCR clonal expansion was observed in HTLV-1-associated myelopathy, with the lowest in multiple sclerosis, below that of healthy controls.

Healthy control samples came from blood bank volunteers in Maryland, USA. Specimen: PBMCs. J is TRBJ2-3 and V is TRBV7-2, with TRBD2 matching over 8 bases. This receptor was taken from a middle-aged woman in good health. CDR3 sequence: CASSYLTSGGTTDTQYF. The CDR3 region has the DNA TGTGCCAGCAGCTACCTAACTAGCGGCGGAACTACAGATACGCAGTATTTT.